This T cell receptor (beta chain) is drawn from a study of T cell responses to AZD1222 COVID-19 vaccine. Study-level points and caveats: Donors, mostly white British, included more females; clonal diversity was possibly underestimated.

Data came from immunoSEQ multiplex PCR; TCRdb stores just in-frame clones and leaves some out. In the table there are 150,000 to 200,000 clones, about 90% of which are singletons. V dropped 2 bases and J dropped 8 bases, with 14 bases sitting between them. Germline V gives CDR1 SGHRS, CDR2 YFSETQ. The CDR3 is 14 residues long. Turning to this clone: Its antigen is currently unknown.

The sequence came from an adult in good health. The material sequenced was peripheral blood, taken on day 0 of AZD1222 vaccination. The chain has TRBV5-1 and TRBJ2-1, with D perhaps TRBD1 or TRBD2 (5 bases each). CDR3 bases: TGCGCCAGCAGCTTAGGGACCCAGGGCCATGAGCAGTTCTTC. As protein: CASSLGTQGHEQFF.